The rows below give T cell receptor beta chains drawn from one sample of a study of post-analysis software for immune sequencing data. TCRdb reanalysed the PCR reads using MiXCR and keeps one entry per CDR3 protein. Among about 820,000 distinct CDR3 sequences, approximately 53% were seen once, and the ten largest hold approximately 4.4%. The sample was blood. All receptors come from a girl aged 5 to 17 with multiple sclerosis. Each CDR3 is given with its conserved first and last residue. Each record gives: J gene, D gene, V gene, clone size, CDR3 DNA, CDR3 protein. The D gene is left open where the match is weak. A row's size may be missing; if present it is once, few, many or a size class.

TRBJ2-1 | - | TRBV7-3 | - | TGTGCCAGCAGCTTCCGAGGGAGCTCCTACAATGAGCAGTTCTTC | CASSFRGSSYNEQFF
TRBJ2-1 | - | TRBV12-3/TRBV12-4 | few | TGTGCCAGCAGTCCTTCTCGGGGGTCCAATGAGCAGTTCTTC | CASSPSRGSNEQFF
TRBJ2-4 | - | TRBV20-1 | few | TGCAGTGTCCCGCAGGGGACCAAAAACATTCAGTACTTC | CSVPQGTKNIQYF
TRBJ2-4 | - | TRBV29-1 | - | TGCAGCGTTGGTCGGGAGACCAAAAACATTCAGTACTTC | CSVGRETKNIQYF
TRBJ2-5 | TRBD1 | TRBV7-2 | - | TGTGCCAGCAGCGGGGACAGGGGGCTTTGGGAGACCCAGTACTTC | CASSGDRGLWETQYF
TRBJ2-7 | - | TRBV20-1 | once | TGCAGTGTTGAGAGGGTACAGGAGCAGTACTTC | CSVERVQEQYF
TRBJ2-1 | TRBD2 | TRBV12-3/TRBV12-4 | - | TGTGCCAGCAGTTTTTTAGCGGGAGGGCCGGGGGAGCAGTTCTTC | CASSFLAGGPGEQFF
TRBJ1-5 | - | TRBV3-1 | - | TGTGCCAGCAGCCAAGATCGGTCTAGCAATCAGCCCCAGCATTTT | CASSQDRSSNQPQHF
TRBJ2-1 | TRBD2 | TRBV12-3/TRBV12-4 | - | TGTGCCAGCAGTGGGACTAGCCAGCTGACCAATGAGCAGTTCTTC | CASSGTSQLTNEQFF
TRBJ1-2 | TRBD1 | TRBV20-1 | - | TGCAGTGCTAGAGATCCAGGGGGATCTGGCTACACCTTC | CSARDPGGSGYTF
TRBJ2-6 | - | TRBV29-1 | few | TGCAGCTTCGCCGGACACTCTGGGGCCAACGTCCTGACTTTC | CSFAGHSGANVLTF
TRBJ2-2 | - | TRBV7-3 | - | TGTGCCAGCAGCCATACGAGCGGCGCCGGGGAGCTGTTTTTT | CASSHTSGAGELFF
TRBJ2-4 | TRBD1 | TRBV7-8 | - | TGTGCCAGCAGCTTAGGTCTGCCAGGGGGTAACATTCAGTACTTC | CASSLGLPGGNIQYF
TRBJ1-4 | - | TRBV15 | few | TGTGCCACCAGCACACAGGGAGCGGGAGAAAAACTGTTTTTT | CATSTQGAGEKLFF
TRBJ2-1 | TRBD1 | TRBV6-4 | - | TGTGCCAGCAGTGTTGGCCAGGGGGCAAGCAATGAGCAGTTCTTC | CASSVGQGASNEQFF
TRBJ1-4 | - | TRBV3-1 | - | TGTGCCAGCAGCCCACAGGCAACTAATGAAAAACTGTTTTTT | CASSPQATNEKLFF
TRBJ1-1 | - | TRBV7-8 | - | TGTGCCAGCAGCTTAGTTATCCGAGGAACTGAAGCTTTCTTT | CASSLVIRGTEAFF
TRBJ2-1 | - | TRBV7-9 | - | TGTGCCAGCAGCTTAATTACGCTCTACAATGAGCAGTTCTTC | CASSLITLYNEQFF
TRBJ2-1 | TRBD2 | TRBV6-4 | few | TGTGCCAGCAGTGACGATGCGGGAGCCTACAATGAGCAGTTCTTC | CASSDDAGAYNEQFF
TRBJ2-7 | TRBD2 | TRBV6-5 | few | TGTGCCAGCAGCCGCGGACTAGCGGGACTTCCCTACGAGCAGTACTTC | CASSRGLAGLPYEQYF
TRBJ2-1 | TRBD1 | TRBV20-1 | - | TGCAGTGGGACAGGACTGAACAATGAGCAGTTCTTC | CSGTGLNNEQFF
TRBJ1-2 | - | TRBV7-9 | - | TGTGCCAGCAGTTCCAGGGGACCAGCTAACTATGGCTACACCTTC | CASSSRGPANYGYTF